The clone carrying this T cell receptor (beta chain) was counted once. Its antigen is unidentified. Method: immunoSEQ multiplex PCR; TCRdb's copy keeps in-frame clones and lacks some. The data contain 55,000 to 65,000 clones, less than 90% of them seen just once; the ten biggest clones take up roughly 19%. Trimming took off 6 bases at V and 7 bases at J, with 17 bases between the two ends. The CDR3 length is 14 residues. The germline gives CDR1 SGDLS, CDR2 YYNGEE. This entry is derived from a study of T cell responses to AZD1222 COVID-19 vaccine. Overall study context: Pooled samples include second doses given at about 4 or 12 weeks. Study-level points and caveats: Nearly half of the spike-specific TCRs reportedly recognize variant regions that carry no mutations.

Specimen: peripheral blood, collected on day 0 of AZD1222 vaccination. The TCR was taken from an adult in good health. The gene calls are TRBV9 and TRBJ2-1; the D call may be TRBD1 or TRBD2 (6 bases each). CDR3 region: CASTGRGRENEQFF. CDR3 DNA: TGTGCCAGCACCGGCCGGGGGCGGGAAAATGAGCAGTTCTTC.